The 5 T cell receptor beta chains below come from one sample, sequenced in a study of blood T cells in healthy people across ages. Using a J-beta primer mix together with a sample-barcoded 5' primer, a second PCR was run for roughly 7 to 11 cycles. MiXCR, run by TCRdb on the 5' RACE reads, gives a single entry per CDR3 protein. The sample lists 1.5 million or so distinct CDR3 sequences; less than 45% were seen once. Sample: blood. These receptors all stem from a woman aged 18 to 35 in good health.

The table lists this clonotype with a few counts. V usage is TRBV4-1 and J usage is TRBJ2-1, with D possibly TRBD2 on 6 matching bases. The V gene lost 0 bases and the J gene lost 3 bases, with 9 bases spanning the gap. Germline CDR1 reads MGHRA; CDR2 reads YSYEKL. The CDR3 extends over 15 amino acids. The CDR3 coding sequence is TGCGCCAGCAGCCAAGATGCGGGGATCTACAATGAGCAGTTCTTC. Its translation is CASSQDAGIYNEQFF.

This clonotype was observed a few times. The rearrangement uses TRBV5-1 and TRBJ1-1; D is unresolved. Germline CDR1 SGHRS, CDR2 YFSETQ. V shed 3 bases and J shed 1 base, with 7 bases lying between them. This CDR3 comprises 13 residues. The CDR3 is CASSYGSNTEAFF. In nucleotides, the CDR3 is TGCGCCAGCAGCTACGGCTCGAACACTGAAGCTTTCTTT.

Concerning this clonotype: Sequence at one end of the junction differs from germline and may be a read error. The chain joins TRBV4-3 to TRBJ2-3; a weak D match, TRBD2 (5 bases). Germline V CDR1 and CDR2: LGHNA, YSLEER. This CDR3 contains 15 residues. In nucleotides, the CDR3 is TGCGCCGGCAGCCAAGACCAAAGGCGGGCAGATACGCAGTATTTT. This encodes CAGSQDQRRADTQYF.

V and J are TRBV29-1 and TRBJ2-1; D remains ambiguous. The ends were cut back, 4 bases at V and 0 bases at J, with 7 bases in the middle. The germline gives CDR1 SQVTM, CDR2 ANQGSEA. There are 13 residues in the CDR3. The CDR3 loop is CSVGLISYNEQFF. DNA for the CDR3: TGCAGCGTTGGCCTTATCTCCTACAATGAGCAGTTCTTC.

This sequence joins TRBV6-2 or TRBV6-3 and TRBJ1-5; 7 positions agree with TRBD1. V was clipped by 6 bases and J by 2 bases; unmatched bases: 7. The CDR3 contains 15 residues. Germline-derived CDR1 and CDR2 are MNHEY and SVGEGT. CDR3 protein: CASSDRVDGNQPQHF. CDR3 DNA sequence: TGTGCCAGCAGCGACAGGGTAGATGGCAATCAGCCCCAGCATTTT.